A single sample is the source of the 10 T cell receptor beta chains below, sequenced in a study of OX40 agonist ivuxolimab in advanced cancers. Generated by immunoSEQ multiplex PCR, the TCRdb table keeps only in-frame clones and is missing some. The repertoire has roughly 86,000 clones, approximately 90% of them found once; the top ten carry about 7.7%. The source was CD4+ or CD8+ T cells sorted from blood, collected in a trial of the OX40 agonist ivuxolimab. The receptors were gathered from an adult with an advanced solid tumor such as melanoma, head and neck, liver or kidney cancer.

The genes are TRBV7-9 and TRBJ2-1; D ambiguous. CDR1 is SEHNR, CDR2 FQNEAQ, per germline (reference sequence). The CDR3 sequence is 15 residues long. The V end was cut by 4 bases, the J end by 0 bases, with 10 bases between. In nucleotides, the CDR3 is TGTGCCAGCAGCTATCGGCCAGGCTCCTACAATGAGCAGTTCTTC. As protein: CASSYRPGSYNEQFF. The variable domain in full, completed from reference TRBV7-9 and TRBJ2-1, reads DTGVSQNPRHKITKRGQNVTFRCDPISEHNRLYWYRQTLGQGPEFLTYFQNEAQLEKSRLLSDRFSAERPKGSFSTLEIQRTEQGDSAMYLCASSYRPGSYNEQFFGPGTRLTVL.

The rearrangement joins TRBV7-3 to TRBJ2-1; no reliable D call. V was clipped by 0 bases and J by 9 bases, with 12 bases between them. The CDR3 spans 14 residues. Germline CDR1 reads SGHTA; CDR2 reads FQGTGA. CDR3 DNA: TGTGCCAGCAGCTTAACGTCCGCTGGAAGTGAGCAGTTCTTC. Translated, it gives CASSLTSAGSEQFF.

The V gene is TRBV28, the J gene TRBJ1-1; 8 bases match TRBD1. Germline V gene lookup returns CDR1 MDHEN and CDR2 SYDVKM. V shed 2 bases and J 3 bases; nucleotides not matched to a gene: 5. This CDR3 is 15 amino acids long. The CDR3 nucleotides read TGTGCCAGCAGTTTACGCGGACAGGGCTACACTGAAGCTTTCTTT. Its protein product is CASSLRGQGYTEAFF.

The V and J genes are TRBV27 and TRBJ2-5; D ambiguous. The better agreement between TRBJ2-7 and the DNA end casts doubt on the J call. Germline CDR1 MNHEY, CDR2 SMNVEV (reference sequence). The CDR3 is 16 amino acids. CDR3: CATNHPGPNGSYEQYF. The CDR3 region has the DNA TGTGCCACCAACCACCCCGGGCCCAACGGCTCCTACGAGCAGTACTTC.

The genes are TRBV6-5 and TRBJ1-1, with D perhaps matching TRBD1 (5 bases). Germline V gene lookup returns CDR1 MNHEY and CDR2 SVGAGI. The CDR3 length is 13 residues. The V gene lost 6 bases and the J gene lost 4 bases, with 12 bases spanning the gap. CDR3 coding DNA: TGTGCCAGCAGCTACGACAGAGCCACTGAAGCTTTCTTT. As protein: CASSYDRATEAFF.

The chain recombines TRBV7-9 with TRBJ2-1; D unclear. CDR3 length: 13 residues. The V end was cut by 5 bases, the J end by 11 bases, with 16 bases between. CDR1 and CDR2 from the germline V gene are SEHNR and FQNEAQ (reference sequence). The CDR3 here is CASSPWGTYQQFF. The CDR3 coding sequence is TGTGCCAGCAGCCCATGGGGTACATACCAGCAGTTCTTC.

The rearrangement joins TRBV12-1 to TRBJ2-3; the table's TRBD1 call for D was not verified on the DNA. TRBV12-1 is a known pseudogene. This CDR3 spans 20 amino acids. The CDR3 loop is CASSFDIVVGGTGKTDTQYF. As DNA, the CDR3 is TGTGCCAGCAGCTTTGATATCGTTGTAGGAGGGACAGGGAAGACAGATACGCAGTATTTT.

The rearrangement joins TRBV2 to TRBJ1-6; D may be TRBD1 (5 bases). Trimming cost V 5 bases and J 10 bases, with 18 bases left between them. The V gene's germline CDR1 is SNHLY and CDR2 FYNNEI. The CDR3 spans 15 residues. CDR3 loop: CASSLTHGQASPLHF. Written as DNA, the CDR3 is TGTGCCAGCAGTCTTACCCACGGACAAGCCTCACCCCTCCACTTT. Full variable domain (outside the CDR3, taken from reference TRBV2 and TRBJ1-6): EPEVTQTPSHQVTQMGQEVILRCVPISNHLYFYWYRQILGQKVEFLVSFYNNEISEKSEIFDDQFSVERPDGSNFTLKIRSTKLEDSAMYFCASSLTHGQASPLHFGNGTRLTVT.

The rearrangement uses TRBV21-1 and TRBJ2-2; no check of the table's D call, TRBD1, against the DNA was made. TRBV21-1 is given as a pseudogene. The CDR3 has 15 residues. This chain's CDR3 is CASSNSTGATGELFF. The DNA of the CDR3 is TGTGCCAGCAGCAATAGCACAGGGGCCACCGGGGAGCTGTTTTTT.

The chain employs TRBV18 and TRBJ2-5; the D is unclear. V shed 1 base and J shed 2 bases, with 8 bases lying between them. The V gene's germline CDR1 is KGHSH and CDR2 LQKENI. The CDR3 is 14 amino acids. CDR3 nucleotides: TGTGCCAGCTCACCACAGGCAGATCAAGAGACCCAGTACTTC. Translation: CASSPQADQETQYF.